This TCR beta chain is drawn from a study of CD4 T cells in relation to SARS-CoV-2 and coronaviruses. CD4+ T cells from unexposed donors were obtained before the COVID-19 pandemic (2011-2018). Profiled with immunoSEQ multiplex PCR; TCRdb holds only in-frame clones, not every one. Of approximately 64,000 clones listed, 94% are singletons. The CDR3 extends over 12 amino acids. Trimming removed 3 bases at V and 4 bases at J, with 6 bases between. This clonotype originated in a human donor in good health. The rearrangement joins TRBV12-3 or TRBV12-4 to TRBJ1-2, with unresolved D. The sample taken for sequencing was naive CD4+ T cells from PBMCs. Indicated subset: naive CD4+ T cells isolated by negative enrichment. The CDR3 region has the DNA TGTGCCAGCAGTTTGGCGGGCTATGGCTACACCTTC. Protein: CASSLAGYGYTF.